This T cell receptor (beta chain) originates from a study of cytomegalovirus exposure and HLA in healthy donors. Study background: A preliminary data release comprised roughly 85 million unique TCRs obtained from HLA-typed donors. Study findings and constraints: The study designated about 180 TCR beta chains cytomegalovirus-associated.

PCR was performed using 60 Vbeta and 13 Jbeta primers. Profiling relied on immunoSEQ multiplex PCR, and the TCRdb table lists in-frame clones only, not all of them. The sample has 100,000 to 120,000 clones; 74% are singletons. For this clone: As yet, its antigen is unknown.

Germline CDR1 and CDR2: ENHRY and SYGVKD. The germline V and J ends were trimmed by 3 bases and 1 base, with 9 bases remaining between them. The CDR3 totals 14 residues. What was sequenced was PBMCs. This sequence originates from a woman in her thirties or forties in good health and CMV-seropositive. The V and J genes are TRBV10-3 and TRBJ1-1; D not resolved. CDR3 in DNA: TGTGCCATCAGTGATTGGCAGGAGAACACTGAAGCTTTCTTT. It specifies CAISDWQENTEAFF.